The present T cell receptor beta chain was sequenced within a study of shared clonotypes between healthy human individuals. The method was immunoSEQ multiplex PCR; TCRdb's version includes in-frame clones alone and lacks a portion of them. The table records 490,000 or so clones, 76% of them present only once. HIV-negative, healthy adults without recent acute infections or vaccinations were the donors. The trim removed 4 bases at V and 6 bases at J, leaving 3 bases unmatched. The germline V gene encodes CDR1 SGHTA and CDR2 FQGNSA. The CDR3 length is 14 residues. The J gene is TRBJ2-1, the V gene TRBV7-2; the match to TRBD1 covers 10 bases. The clonotype comes from a woman aged 40 to 55 in good health. Some clones in this sample may be carry-over from other donors' samples. The sample consisted of PBMCs. The CDR3: CASSYRTGGNEQFF. The CDR3 DNA sequence: TGTGCCAGCAGCTACCGGACAGGGGGCAATGAGCAGTTCTTC.